This is a list of T cell receptor beta chains from one sample in a study of OX40 agonist ivuxolimab in advanced cancers. Data came from immunoSEQ multiplex PCR; TCRdb stores just in-frame clones and leaves some out. The sample shows about 40,000 clones, roughly 86% of them seen only once. This sample comprised CD4+ or CD8+ T cells sorted from blood, obtained in a trial of the OX40 agonist ivuxolimab. These receptors all come from an adult with an advanced solid tumor such as melanoma, head and neck, liver or kidney cancer. Each CDR3 is given with its conserved first and last residue. A D gene is named only where the DNA matches it firmly. A clone size is listed for some rows: how often the clone was seen (once, few, many), or a class if it is expanded.

len	j_gene	v_gene	d_gene	abundance	CDR3aa	CDR3nt
12	TRBJ1-1	TRBV6-6	.	.	CASSYLRPEAFF	TGTGCCAGCAGTTACTTGAGGCCTGAAGCTTTCTTT
16	TRBJ1-1	TRBV10-1	.	.	CASSQDLGLVNTEAFF	TGCGCCAGCAGCCAAGACTTAGGGTTGGTGAACACTGAAGCTTTCTTT
14	TRBJ2-7	TRBV5-4	.	once	CASSSGRETYEQYF	TGTGCCAGCAGCTCGGGTAGGGAAACCTACGAGCAGTACTTC
20	TRBJ2-5	TRBV7-8	.	.	CASSLVPREWGAGYQETQYF	TGTGCCAGCAGCTTAGTCCCCAGGGAGTGGGGGGCCGGGTACCAAGAGACCCAGTACTTC
15	TRBJ1-5	TRBV7-9	TRBD1	.	CASSPGTDSNQPQHF	TGTGCCAGCAGCCCCGGGACAGATAGCAATCAGCCCCAGCATTTT
14	TRBJ2-7	TRBV4-1	.	.	CASSQDQRRDEQYF	TGCGCCAGCAGCCAAGATCAGCGGAGGGACGAGCAGTACTTC
13	TRBJ2-1	TRBV7-7	.	few	CASSLTEYNEQFF	TGTGCTAGCAGCCTGACGGAATACAATGAGCAGTTCTTC
18	TRBJ1-4	TRBV2	.	.	CASSVFAIAGVGDEKLFF	TGTGCCAGCAGTGTCTTTGCCATCGCAGGGGTTGGGGATGAAAAACTGTTTTTT
14	TRBJ1-5	TRBV27	.	.	CASSLLVRGQPQHF	TGTGCCAGCAGTTTATTGGTGCGCGGTCAGCCCCAGCATTTT
14	TRBJ1-2	TRBV11-1	.	.	CASSLLETAYGYTF	TGTGCCAGCAGCTTATTGGAGACAGCTTATGGCTACACCTTC
13	TRBJ2-1	TRBV5-6	TRBD1	.	CASSRTGANEQFF	TGTGCCAGCAGCAGGACAGGGGCCAATGAGCAGTTCTTC
13	TRBJ2-7	TRBV28	TRBD1	.	CASSFGRGTQQYF	TGTGCCAGCAGTTTTGGCAGGGGGACGCAGCAGTACTTC
14	TRBJ2-5	TRBV4-2	.	few	CASSQVEMEETQYF	TGTGCCAGCAGCCAAGTGGAAATGGAGGAGACCCAGTACTTC
15	TRBJ2-7	TRBV6-1	.	.	CASSEGGRSSYEQYF	TGTGCCAGCAGTGAAGGGGGAAGGAGCTCCTACGAGCAGTACTTC
14	TRBJ2-1	TRBV4-2	.	.	CASSQEVHADEQFF	TGTGCCAGCAGCCAAGAGGTCCACGCTGATGAGCAGTTCTTC
19	TRBJ1-1	TRBV9	.	.	CASSVVVSLSGDRAHEAFF	TGTGCCAGCAGCGTAGTAGTTTCACTATCGGGTGACAGAGCTCATGAAGCTTTCTTT
14	TRBJ2-7	TRBV2	TRBD1	.	CASSAGTGYNEQYF	TGTGCCAGCAGCGCCGGGACAGGGTACAACGAGCAGTACTTC
16	TRBJ2-3	TRBV5-4	.	.	CASRELTGPTTDTQYF	TGTGCCAGCAGGGAGTTGACAGGCCCCACCACAGATACGCAGTATTTT
15	TRBJ2-2	TRBV7-9	.	.	CASSLRLLNTGELFF	TGTGCCAGCAGCTTGAGGTTGTTGAACACCGGGGAGCTGTTTTTT
14	TRBJ2-1	TRBV7-8	.	.	CASTLQGTDNEQFF	TGTGCCAGCACCTTACAGGGGACTGACAATGAGCAGTTCTTC
12	TRBJ2-7	TRBV19	.	.	CASTQGANEQYF	TGTGCCAGTACCCAGGGTGCCAACGAGCAGTACTTC
12	TRBJ2-5	TRBV28	.	.	CASRGDQETQYF	TGTGCCAGCAGGGGTGACCAAGAGACCCAGTACTTC
17	TRBJ2-3	TRBV4-3	.	.	CASSQGSRGRGTDTQYF	TGCGCCAGCAGCCAGGGAAGTCGGGGGCGCGGCACAGATACGCAGTATTTT
15	TRBJ1-2	TRBV19	.	few	CASRENMAVNYGYTF	TGTGCCAGTAGGGAGAATATGGCAGTTAACTATGGCTACACCTTC
14	TRBJ2-5	TRBV6-6	.	.	CASSSWGAQETQYF	TGTGCCAGCAGTTCCTGGGGGGCCCAAGAGACCCAGTACTTC
15	TRBJ2-1	TRBV5-1	.	.	CASSLWQGNENEQFF	TGCGCCAGCAGCTTGTGGCAGGGGAATGAGAATGAGCAGTTCTTC
15	TRBJ1-4	TRBV27	.	.	CASSPGAGSNEKLFF	TGTGCCAGCAGCCCTGGGGCAGGGTCTAATGAAAAACTGTTTTTT
11	TRBJ2-7	TRBV7-9	.	.	CASRVGEEQYF	TGTGCCAGCAGGGTTGGAGAGGAGCAGTACTTC
14	TRBJ2-7	TRBV27	.	.	CASSAVGANPEQYF	TGTGCCAGCAGTGCAGTGGGGGCAAATCCCGAGCAGTACTTC
15	TRBJ2-7	TRBV6-1	.	.	CASRPRSVGSYEQYF	TGTGCCAGCAGACCCAGGTCTGTCGGGTCCTACGAGCAGTACTTC
14	TRBJ1-2	TRBV11-2	.	.	CASSLGGSKYGYTF	TGTGCCAGCAGCTTGGGCGGCAGCAAATATGGCTACACCTTC
18	TRBJ2-7	TRBV5-6	.	.	CASSAGVYEGLSSYEQYF	TGTGCCAGCAGCGCTGGGGTCTATGAGGGGTTGAGCTCCTACGAGCAGTACTTC
15	TRBJ2-3	TRBV28	TRBD2	.	CASSLIGGGTDTQYF	TGTGCCAGCAGTTTAATCGGGGGGGGCACAGATACGCAGTATTTT
17	TRBJ1-6	TRBV4-3	.	.	CASSQDRGSSYNSPLHF	TGCGCCAGCAGCCAAGATCGGGGGAGCTCCTATAATTCACCCCTCCACTTT
15	TRBJ1-5	TRBV13	.	.	CASSLGIEDQRSQHF	TGTGCCAGCAGCTTAGGCATAGAGGATCAACGTTCCCAGCATTTT
15	TRBJ2-2	TRBV19	.	few	CASRREVVAPGELFF	TGTGCCAGTAGGAGGGAGGTAGTGGCCCCCGGGGAGCTGTTTTTT
13	TRBJ2-7	TRBV14	.	.	CASSHRGSYEQYF	TGTGCCAGCAGCCATAGAGGCTCCTACGAGCAGTACTTC
12	TRBJ1-1	TRBV7-8	.	.	CASSVPPREAFF	TGTGCCAGCAGCGTCCCCCCCCGTGAAGCTTTCTTT
13	TRBJ1-1	TRBV11-2	.	.	CASSQEVGPEAFF	TGTGCCAGCAGTCAGGAGGTGGGACCTGAAGCTTTCTTT
12	TRBJ2-7	TRBV5-1	.	.	CASSPDSYEQYF	TGCGCCAGCAGCCCAGACAGCTACGAGCAGTACTTC
15	TRBJ1-6	TRBV27	.	.	CASSSTESYNSPLHF	TGTGCCAGCAGTTCGACAGAATCCTATAATTCACCCCTCCACTTT
15	TRBJ1-1	TRBV19	.	.	CASSPGHMGDTEAFF	TGTGCCAGTAGTCCTGGACATATGGGGGACACTGAAGCTTTCTTT
13	TRBJ1-1	TRBV5-4	TRBD1	.	CASSPGTDYEAFF	TGTGCCAGCAGCCCGGGGACAGACTATGAAGCTTTCTTT
15	TRBJ1-2	TRBV28	.	.	CASSRPTGRDYGYTF	TGTGCCAGCAGTCGACCGACAGGAAGGGACTATGGCTACACCTTC
18	TRBJ2-1	TRBV7-8	.	.	CASSLGLVGGPSYNEQFF	TGTGCCAGCAGCTTAGGCCTTGTGGGGGGGCCCTCCTACAATGAGCAGTTCTTC